Each of the 5 T cell receptor beta chains below was sequenced from the same sample in a study of T-cell reconstitution after alpha-beta-depleted transplantation in children. Unique molecular identifiers were used in preparing the TCRbeta library. In TCRdb, the PCR reads were re-called with MiXCR into one record per CDR3 protein. Among hundreds of thousands of distinct CDR3 sequences listed, around 9.9% were seen once. This sample comprised PBMCs, obtained before TCRalphabeta/CD19-depleted stem cell transplant. These receptors were obtained from a child less than two years old with acute myeloid leukemia, due to receive a stem cell transplant.

This clonotype came up many times. The V gene is TRBV7-3, the J gene TRBJ2-3; TRBD1 matches at 9 bases. The CDR3 sequence is 14 residues long. The V and J ends lost 2 bases and 3 bases, in that order; junction bases with no gene match: 0. CDR1 and CDR2 from the germline V gene are SGHTA and FQGTGA. The CDR3 loop is CASSLGTGTDTQYF. The CDR3 DNA sequence: TGTGCCAGCAGCTTAGGGACAGGGACAGATACGCAGTATTTT.

V usage is TRBV30 and J usage is TRBJ2-2, with D tentatively TRBD2 (6 bases). The CDR3 sequence is 17 residues long. Germline lookup yields CDR1 GTSNPN and CDR2 SVGIG (reference sequence). The V end lost 0 bases, the J end lost 5 bases, and 19 bases lay between the germline ends. The CDR3 coding sequence is TGTGCCTGGAGTGTACATGCGGGAACCCTGGGGACCGGGGAGCTGTTTTTT. Translated, it gives CAWSVHAGTLGTGELFF.

The sample holds many counts of this clonotype. The genes are TRBV6-5 and TRBJ1-2; D not certain. V was pared by 1 base and J by 2 bases, with 5 bases between. The CDR3 has 13 amino acids. Germline CDR1 reads MNHEY; CDR2 reads SVGAGI. CDR3 protein: CASSYWENYGYTF. In nucleotides, the CDR3 is TGTGCCAGCAGTTACTGGGAGAACTATGGCTACACCTTC.

This clonotype was seen more than once but under ten times. For the CDR3, the DNA is TGTGCCAGCAGCTTACGAAGCGGAGGGGACTACAATGAGCAGTTCTTC. As protein: CASSLRSGGDYNEQFF. V usage is TRBV7-6 and J usage is TRBJ2-1; TRBD2 might be the D (6 bases). This CDR3 contains 16 residues. V shed 2 bases and J shed 3 bases, with 14 bases lying between them. Germline V gives CDR1 SGHVS, CDR2 FNYEAQ. The complete variable domain, with remaining parts taken from reference TRBV7-6 and TRBJ2-1, reads GAGVSQSPRYKVTKRGQDVALRCDPISGHVSLYWYRQALGQGPEFLTYFNYEAQQDKSGLPNDRFSAERPEGSISTLTIQRTEQRDSAMYRCASSLRSGGDYNEQFFGPGTRLTVL.

This clonotype was observed many times. The gene calls are TRBV24-1 and TRBJ2-1, with 7 bases matching TRBD2. Trimming at V came to 5 bases and at J to 4 bases, leaving 7 bases not matched to a gene. There are 15 residues in the CDR3. CDR1 is KGHDR, CDR2 SFDVKD, per germline. CDR3 protein: CATSAPGGFYNEQFF. The CDR3 DNA follows: TGTGCCACCAGTGCCCCGGGAGGTTTTTACAATGAGCAGTTCTTC.